The source of this TCR beta chain is a study of T-cell memory formation after mild COVID-19. As for the study in general: Largely, TCR clusters stayed within a single donor. The study, taken as a whole, reports: Proof of SARS-CoV-2 specificity was absent for the second-wave clones that crested on day 37.

After 5'RACE with constant-segment primers, TCR alpha and TCR beta cDNA libraries carrying sample barcodes and UMIs were obtained. TCRdb called the 5' RACE reads again in MiXCR, with one record for every CDR3 protein. The table has hundreds of thousands of distinct CDR3 sequences, about an eighth seen once. This CDR3 has 16 residues. Germline V gene lookup returns CDR1 LGHNA and CDR2 YSLEER. Trimming shortened V by 0 bases and J by 4 bases, and 15 bases separated the two germline ends. With respect to this clonotype: What it binds is not known.

Sequenced material: PBMCs or a T cell subset sorted from them (not recorded which). This chain connects TRBV4-3 to TRBJ1-2; tentative D call: TRBD1 (6 bases). This TCR came from a man younger than 35 who had mild COVID-19 (a few samples of this study predate the infection). Cell type and time point are not known. The CDR3: CASSQDRGGAVYGYTF. CDR3 nucleotides: TGCGCCAGCAGCCAAGATCGGGGGGGCGCGGTCTATGGCTACACCTTC.